The 3 T cell receptor beta chains below all came from one sample that was sequenced in a study of T cells in Graves' hyperthyroidism and ophthalmopathy. The TCR beta CDR3 regions underwent amplification using RNA transcripts as the source. TCR CDR3 regions were first amplified by RT-PCR with HTBI primers. TCRdb analysed the multiplex PCR reads with MiXCR anew, one entry per CDR3 protein. The data contain about half a million distinct CDR3 sequences, 16% of them singletons. Material: blood. These TCRs come from a woman between 25 and 40 years old with Graves' ophthalmopathy.

This clonotype was observed a few times. This sequence joins TRBV4-1 and TRBJ2-1; 9 nucleotides align to TRBD1. J was trimmed by 7 bases and V by 4 bases; bases with no gene match: 8. The CDR3 totals 15 residues. CDR1 is MGHRA and CDR2 is YSYEKL in the germline V gene. Here the CDR3 DNA reads TGCGCCAGCAGCCCCCGGGACAGGGAGAGGAATGAGCAGTTCTTC. Amino acid sequence: CASSPRDRERNEQFF.

V is TRBV28 and J is TRBJ2-5; D is unclear. Germline-derived CDR1 and CDR2 are MDHEN and SYDVKM. The CDR3 totals 14 residues. V lost 4 bases and J lost 0, with 9 bases in between. The CDR3 DNA sequence: TGTGCCAGCAGTTCAGCGACCTACCAAGAGACCCAGTACTTC. Translation gives CASSSATYQETQYF. Complete variable domain (other parts from reference TRBV28 and TRBJ2-5): DVKVTQSSRYLVKRTGEKVFLECVQDMDHENMFWYRQDPGLGLRLIYFSYDVKMKEKGDIPEGYSVSREKKERFSLILESASTNQTSMYLCASSSATYQETQYFGPGTRLLVL.

This clonotype was seen a handful of times. The genes are TRBV30 and TRBJ2-6, with TRBD2 matching 10 bases. The CDR3 is 16 residues long. Germline trimming cut 5 bases from V and 2 bases from J; bases unmatched to any gene: 6. The germline gives CDR1 GTSNPN, CDR2 SVGIG (reference sequence). CDR3 loop: CAWGLAGAAGANVLTF. CDR3 nucleotides: TGTGCCTGGGGGCTAGCGGGGGCTGCTGGGGCCAACGTCCTGACTTTC.